The 12 T cell receptor beta chains below were found in one sample sequenced in a study of blood T cell repertoires in COVID-19. The table came from immunoSEQ multiplex PCR; TCRdb's copy has only in-frame clones and leaves some out. The repertoire holds about 98,000 clones, with around 80% as singletons. Specimen: peripheral blood. These receptors were taken from a man older than 75 with acute or convalescent COVID-19.

V usage is TRBV5-1 and J usage is TRBJ2-2; TRBD2 matches at 8 bases. Trimming removed 2 bases from V and 4 bases from J; junction bases left unmatched: 10. Germline CDR1 reads SGHRS; CDR2 reads YFSETQ. The CDR3 has 17 amino acids. The CDR3 is CASSFGAAGAGTGELFF. For the CDR3, the DNA is TGCGCCAGCAGCTTCGGGGCAGCGGGGGCCGGCACCGGGGAGCTGTTTTTT.

This rearrangement joins TRBV6-2 or TRBV6-3 to TRBJ1-4, with TRBD1 matching over 8 bases. V trimming: 6 bases; J trimming: 10 bases; junction bases outside the gene matches: 4. From germline, CDR1 is MNHEY and CDR2 SVGEGT. The CDR3 is 12 residues long. The CDR3 DNA is TGTGCCAGCAGCCGGGACAGGCTAAAACTGTTTTTT. Translating it yields CASSRDRLKLFF.

The genes are TRBV18 and TRBJ2-5; D is uncertain. Trimming removed 8 bases at V and 5 bases at J, with 12 bases between. This CDR3 is built from 12 residues. Per the germline V gene, CDR1 is KGHSH and CDR2 is LQKENI. CDR3 protein: CASPPYKETQYF. The CDR3 DNA is TGTGCCAGCCCCCCTTACAAGGAGACCCAGTACTTC.

The V call is TRBV15, the J call TRBJ1-1, with D tentatively TRBD1 (6 bases). The germline CDR1 and CDR2 sequences are LNHNV and YYDKDF (reference sequence). Trimming took off 2 bases at V and 3 bases at J, with 10 bases between the two ends. The CDR3 is 14 amino acids. DNA for the CDR3: TGTGCCACCAGCAGAACTCGACAGGACACTGAAGCTTTCTTT. Amino acids: CATSRTRQDTEAFF.

V gene TRBV6-5 combines with J gene TRBJ1-2; 7 bases line up with TRBD1. V was pared by 4 bases and J by 8 bases, with 10 bases of the junction left unmatched. The CDR3 spans 14 residues. Per germline, CDR1 MNHEY and CDR2 SVGAGI. The DNA of the CDR3 is TGTGCCAGCAGTTTCGTAACAGGGGAAGACGGCTACACCTTC. Residues: CASSFVTGEDGYTF.

The rearrangement joins TRBV6-1 to TRBJ2-2, with TRBD2 matching over 14 bases. Germline lookup yields CDR1 MNHNS and CDR2 SASEGT. This CDR3 has 17 residues. Losses at the gene ends were 0 bases for V and 4 bases for J; bases not matched to a gene: 1. The DNA of the CDR3 is TGTGCCAGCAGTGAAGCAGGACTAGCGGGAGGCACCGGGGAGCTGTTTTTT. Protein product: CASSEAGLAGGTGELFF.

In its sample, this clone was seen a few times. The V gene is TRBV2, the J gene TRBJ1-6; D might be TRBD1 (6 bases). This CDR3 contains 16 residues. Germline-derived CDR1 and CDR2 are SNHLY and FYNNEI. Trimming pared 3 bases from V and 7 bases from J, leaving 16 bases between. The DNA of the CDR3 is TGTGCCAGCAGTGAGGCCGGGACAACTCTAAATTCACCCCTCCACTTT. Amino acid sequence: CASSEAGTTLNSPLHF.

J is TRBJ2-5 and V is TRBV7-8; 8 positions match TRBD1. Losses at the gene ends were 4 bases for V and 5 bases for J; bases not matched to a gene: 12. Germline CDR1 is SGHVS and CDR2 is FQNEAQ. The CDR3 is 16 amino acids. CDR3 bases: TGTGCCAGCAGCTCCATCTCAAGGACAGGGAAGGAGACCCAGTACTTC. Its translation is CASSSISRTGKETQYF. Together with reference TRBV7-8 and TRBJ2-5, the CDR3 gives the full variable domain: GAGVSQSPRYKVAKRGQDVALRCDPISGHVSLFWYQQALGQGPEFLTYFQNEAQLDKSGLPSDRFFAERPEGSVSTLKIQRTQQEDSAVYLCASSSISRTGKETQYFGPGTRLLVL.

The chain employs TRBV19 and TRBJ1-1; unclear D gene. V dropped 7 bases and J dropped 3 bases, with 18 bases sitting between them. Germline V gene lookup returns CDR1 LNHDA and CDR2 SQIVND (reference sequence). This CDR3 spans 15 amino acids. CDR3 nucleotide sequence: TGTGCCAGTACGGATTCCCAGCACGGGGACACTGAAGCTTTCTTT. It codes for CASTDSQHGDTEAFF. The full variable domain, with the rest looked up from reference TRBV19 and TRBJ1-1, is DGGITQSPKYLFRKEGQNVTLSCEQNLNHDAMYWYRQDPGQGLRLIYYSQIVNDFQKGDIAEGYSVSREKKESFPLTVTSAQKNPTAFYLCASTDSQHGDTEAFFGQGTRLTVV.

The CDR3 coding sequence is TGTGCCAGTAGTATCGCAGGGAGGGATGAGCAGTTCTTC. Translation: CASSIAGRDEQFF. This chain connects TRBV19 to TRBJ2-1; 7 bases fit TRBD2. The germline V gene encodes CDR1 LNHDA and CDR2 SQIVND (reference sequence). This CDR3 comprises 13 residues. V trimming: 3 bases; J trimming: 8 bases; junction bases outside the gene matches: 4.

The table lists this clone with a few counts. An end of the junction differs from the germline gene, which may be a read error. This chain joins TRBV7-7 and TRBJ2-2; 7 bases align to TRBD1. Germline V gene sequence: CDR1 SSHAT, CDR2 FNYEAQ (reference sequence). The CDR3 has 15 amino acids. CDR3 region: CASSYGTANTGELFF. As DNA, the CDR3 is TGTGCTAGCAGCTACGGGACAGCGAACACCGGGGAGCTGTTTTTT. The whole variable domain, remainder taken from reference TRBV7-7 and TRBJ2-2, is GAGVSQSPRYKVTKRGQDVTLRCDPISSHATLYWYQQALGQGPEFLTYFNYEAQPDKSGLPSDRFSAERPEGSISTLTIQRTEQRDSAMYRCASSYGTANTGELFFGEGSRLTVL.

The chain has TRBV10-1 and TRBJ2-1; possibly TRBD1 for D (5 bases). Trimming removed 8 bases at V and 7 bases at J, with 21 bases between. This CDR3 is built from 15 residues. CDR1 and CDR2 from the germline V gene are WNHNN and SYGVQD (reference sequence). CDR3 DNA sequence: TGCGCCAGCGGGCCTTATGGGGCACCGGAAAATGAGCAGTTCTTC. Residues: CASGPYGAPENEQFF.